This T cell receptor beta chain was documented in a study of tumor-infiltrating lymphocytes in localized non-small cell lung cancer (dated by TCRdb to the early 2020s). Regarding the complete study: Several histologies were represented in the cohort, which also included both smokers and never-smokers as well as patients whose samples were collected after neoadjuvant chemotherapy. Each patient provided resected tumor tissue plus uninvolved lung tissue from the same patient, with the uninvolved lung tissue described as non-adjacent to the tumor. Flow cytometry, multiplex immunofluorescence, RNA-seq, exome sequencing and proteomics were applied to the same patients as TCR sequencing, which was one of several integrated assays. In total, the ICON cohort consisted of around 140 surgical patients with localized non-small cell lung cancer who had their tumors resected. For 50 to 55 patients, immunoSEQ T-cell fraction was compared between paired tumor and uninvolved lung. Overall study outcomes, separate from this receptor: No difference in TCR-derived T-cell fraction was observed between the flow cytometry-defined immunotypes IM1 (good prognosis) and IM2 (poor prognosis). TCRbeta sequencing supported higher T cell infiltration in tumors than in uninvolved lung tissue, consistent with immunofluorescence CD3 counts. Assay coverage varied across patients depending on available tissue quantity, so only a subset of the cohort had TCR sequencing. Because different assays used different pieces of the same tissue, technical variation could not be distinguished from intratumor heterogeneity.

Remarks on this clone: The antigen it recognizes is unknown. No much larger clonotype is one base removed from it; base qualities were not supplied.

V lost 5 bases and J lost 0 bases; the stretch between them is 22 bases long. Taken from cysteine to phenylalanine, the CDR3 has 19 residues. Only the CDR3 region is kept as DNA, spanning 57 bases read in frame from base 1. CDR1 is given as SGHTA and CDR2 as FQGNSA, both from the germline V gene. The first patient joined ICON in early 2016, and enrollment wrapped up when the last patient was enrolled in late 2018. A subcohort of 76 patients provided fresh tumor and matched uninvolved tissue for in-depth immune analyses, with TCR sequencing among those analyses. TCR sequencing was performed on DNA isolated from bulk tissue, without cell sorting. The T-cell fraction in tumor and uninvolved lung tissue was provided by TCR sequencing with the immunoSEQ assay. The paper's processing steps were these. In the survival analysis, patients were divided into a high T-cell fraction group (upper tertile) and a low T-cell fraction group (lower two tertiles), and the two groups were compared using a log-rank test. Paired tumor versus uninvolved lung differences in T-cell fraction were tested with a signed-rank test. TCRdb provides this immuneACCESS table in a form limited to in-frame rearrangements. Some clones are lacking; in checked studies, under half of them reflect an unresolved V gene, and why the rest are absent is not known. V and J calls and clone size are copied from that table; D and trimming were computed from the DNA. The sample table lists more than 12,000 clones, around two thirds of them with a count of one. 22% of the sample is held by the ten biggest clonotypes.

Specimen: uninvolved lung tissue not adjacent to the tumor. In this chain, TRBV7-2 is recombined with TRBJ1-4; the D gene is unclear. This TCR was recovered from a human donor with non-small cell lung cancer. The nucleotide sequence is TGTGCCAGCAGCCTAACCTCCGGGCCACTCCGTTCAACTAATGAAAAACTGTTTTTT. Translated, this gives CASSLTSGPLRSTNEKLFF.